A selection of T cell receptor beta chains follows, all from one sample in a study of cytomegalovirus exposure and HLA in healthy donors. Only in-frame clones appear in the TCRdb table, and some are missing; sequencing was by immunoSEQ multiplex PCR. This sample carries 140,000 to 150,000 clones, about 73% of them seen once, and the ten largest clones take about 2.2%. The sequencing sample was made of PBMCs. These receptors came from a woman in her sixties in good health and CMV-seropositive. Each CDR3 is given with its conserved first and last residue. A D gene is named only where the DNA matches it firmly. Only part of the rows carry a size: once, few, many, or a class if the clone is expanded.

d_gene	v_gene	abundance	j_gene	len	CDR3nt	CDR3aa
TRBD2	TRBV27	.	TRBJ2-1	17	TGTGCCAGCAGTTTGCGAGCCCCGGGACTAGCGGGGAATGAGCAGTTCTTC	CASSLRAPGLAGNEQFF
.	TRBV19	.	TRBJ1-1	14	TGTGCCAGTAGTATAGGGAACCAGGGCACTGAAGCTTTCTTT	CASSIGNQGTEAFF
.	TRBV2	.	TRBJ2-7	17	TGTGCCAGCAGTGAACCTTTGGTGACAGTACTCTTTCGCGAGCAGTACTTC	CASSEPLVTVLFREQYF
.	TRBV2	.	TRBJ1-4	13	TGTGCCAGCAGTGAAACGGGGGATGAAAAACTGTTTTTT	CASSETGDEKLFF
.	TRBV5-6	.	TRBJ1-2	14	TGTGCCAGCAGCTTGGTAACGCGTAGGGGTGGCTACACCTTC	CASSLVTRRGGYTF
TRBD2	TRBV28	.	TRBJ2-7	13	TGTGCCAGTGGGGGGGGTCTTTGGTACGAGCAGTACTTC	CASGGGLWYEQYF
.	TRBV5-1	few	TRBJ1-4	14	TGCGCCAGCAGCTTACAGGGTATCAATGAAAAACTGTTTTTT	CASSLQGINEKLFF
.	TRBV2	.	TRBJ2-7	13	TGTGCCAGCAGCCCAAGGGGGGGCCACGAGCAGTACTTC	CASSPRGGHEQYF
TRBD1	TRBV9	.	TRBJ2-1	15	TGTGCCAGCAGCGTAGGGGACAGCTCCTACAATGAGCAGTTCTTC	CASSVGDSSYNEQFF
TRBD1	TRBV28	.	TRBJ1-2	13	TGTGCCAGCAGTTTGCAGGGGGCCTATGGCTACACCTTC	CASSLQGAYGYTF
.	TRBV7-9	.	TRBJ1-5	14	TGTGCCAGCAGCCCAATCGACAGCTTACAGCCCCAGCATTTT	CASSPIDSLQPQHF
.	TRBV29-1	.	TRBJ1-1	12	TGCAGCGTCCACAGGGATGGGACTGAAGCTTTCTTT	CSVHRDGTEAFF
TRBD2	TRBV25-1	few	TRBJ2-3	17	TGTGCCAGCAGTGCTCGGACTAGCGGGAGTGTTGCAGATACGCAGTATTTT	CASSARTSGSVADTQYF
TRBD2	TRBV14	.	TRBJ2-1	16	TGTGCCAGCAGCCAAGTTGGGGGGGGTTCCTACAATGAGCAGTTCTTC	CASSQVGGGSYNEQFF
.	TRBV4-1	.	TRBJ2-7	15	TGCGCCAGCAGCCAAGAACCTACCCCCTCCTACGAGCAGTACTTC	CASSQEPTPSYEQYF
.	TRBV28	.	TRBJ2-3	15	TGTGCCAGCAGCCGAACAGACAGGCGCACAGATACGCAGTATTTT	CASSRTDRRTDTQYF
.	TRBV5-1	.	TRBJ2-5	17	TGCGCCAGCAGCTTGGTCGGAGGGATGGTGTCCCAAGAGACCCAGTACTTC	CASSLVGGMVSQETQYF
.	TRBV6-1	many	TRBJ1-1	13	TGTGCCAGCTTCCCCACCAGGGATACTGAAGCTTTCTTT	CASFPTRDTEAFF
TRBD2	TRBV6-5	few	TRBJ2-7	15	TGTGCCAGCAGGCATACTAGCGGGGGTACCTACGAGCAGTACTTC	CASRHTSGGTYEQYF
TRBD2	TRBV5-4	.	TRBJ2-2	15	TGTGCCAGCAGCCCCGGCGGGAGGAACACCGGGGAGCTGTTTTTT	CASSPGGRNTGELFF
TRBD1	TRBV7-9	.	TRBJ1-4	15	TGTGCCAGCAGCTCGGACAGGGGAACTAATGAAAAACTGTTTTTT	CASSSDRGTNEKLFF
TRBD2	TRBV28	.	TRBJ2-5	14	TGTGCCAGCAGTTTAACGGGAGGAGGGGAGACCCAGTACTTC	CASSLTGGGETQYF
.	TRBV28	.	TRBJ2-7	13	TGTGCCAGCAGTTTCCCGTTGTCCCTGGAGCAGTACTTC	CASSFPLSLEQYF
.	TRBV7-9	.	TRBJ2-3	15	TGTGCCAGCAGCTTAAGGGGTCGGTACACAGATACGCAGTATTTT	CASSLRGRYTDTQYF
.	TRBV29-1	.	TRBJ1-1	13	TGCAGCGTTCAAGGCAGATTGAACACTGAAGCTTTCTTT	CSVQGRLNTEAFF
.	TRBV15	few	TRBJ2-7	14	TGTGCCACCAGCAGAGAAGGAGGGCCCTACGAGCAGTACTTC	CATSREGGPYEQYF
TRBD2	TRBV5-4	.	TRBJ2-3	14	TGTGCCAGCGAGACGGGAGGGATCGCAGATACGCAGTATTTT	CASETGGIADTQYF
.	TRBV7-2	few	TRBJ2-6	15	TGTGCCAGCAGCTTAAGGGGTACTGGGGCCAACGTCCTGACTTTC	CASSLRGTGANVLTF
.	TRBV18	.	TRBJ2-7	15	TGTGCCAGCTCACCACCCCTTGGGGGGTCCTACGAGCAGTACTTC	CASSPPLGGSYEQYF
.	TRBV5-4	.	TRBJ1-2	14	TGTGCCAGCACTATCTCGGGGATTAACTATGGCTACACCTTC	CASTISGINYGYTF
TRBD2	TRBV7-7	.	TRBJ2-2	14	TGTGCCAGCAGCTCCCTTGGCGGGGGCGGGGAGCTGTTTTTT	CASSSLGGGGELFF
.	TRBV2	.	TRBJ2-2	14	TGTGCCAGCAAGGGGACTCCGAACACCGGGGAGCTGTTTTTT	CASKGTPNTGELFF
TRBD1	TRBV10-3	few	TRBJ1-5	13	TGTGCCACCACAGGGGATAGCAATCAGCCCCAGCATTTT	CATTGDSNQPQHF
.	TRBV21-1	once	TRBJ2-7	14	TGTGCCAGCAGCAGGACTAGCGGCACCTACGAGCAGTACTTC	CASSRTSGTYEQYF
TRBD2	TRBV7-3	.	TRBJ2-2	19	TGTGCCAGCAGCTTAACGAGTCGGACTAGCGGGATTAACACCGGGGAGCTGTTTTTT	CASSLTSRTSGINTGELFF
TRBD1	TRBV6-1	.	TRBJ1-1	17	TGTGCCAGCAGTGATTCGGGGACAGGGGCCTCAGGCACTGAAGCTTTCTTT	CASSDSGTGASGTEAFF
.	TRBV11-2	once	TRBJ2-5	17	TGTGCCAGCAGGCTATGGACGGGCCAGGGGGGATCGGAGACCCAGTACTTC	CASRLWTGQGGSETQYF
.	TRBV6-5	few	TRBJ2-1	16	TGTGCCAGCAGTTACGACGGGGGAGTCTCCTACAATGAGCAGTTCTTC	CASSYDGGVSYNEQFF
.	TRBV2	.	TRBJ1-5	15	TGTGCCAGCAGTCTCCAGTCCCATAGCAATCAGCCCCAGCATTTT	CASSLQSHSNQPQHF
TRBD1	TRBV5-4	few	TRBJ2-3	15	TGTGCCAGCAGCTATGGACAGGCCAGCACAGATACGCAGTATTTT	CASSYGQASTDTQYF
TRBD2	TRBV7-8	few	TRBJ2-3	16	TGTGCCAGCAGCCCCGGGGGGGCGGGAGTAGGGGGTCCGCAGTATTTT	CASSPGGAGVGGPQYF
.	TRBV7-3	few	TRBJ1-1	15	TGTGCCAGCACATGGGGGAATCAGGGAGGCACTGAAGCTTTCTTT	CASTWGNQGGTEAFF
.	TRBV2	.	TRBJ1-1	16	TGTGCCAGCAACAGAATCGGGAAGACATTGAACACTGAAGCTTTCTTT	CASNRIGKTLNTEAFF
.	TRBV2	.	TRBJ2-2	16	TGTGCCAGCAACCCTACTTCCCTACCTAACACCGGGGAGCTGTTTTTT	CASNPTSLPNTGELFF
.	TRBV6-5	.	TRBJ1-4	16	TGTGCCAGCAGTTACCTCAGCGGTGTAGGGAATGAAAAACTGTTTTTT	CASSYLSGVGNEKLFF
TRBD1	TRBV2	.	TRBJ1-1	16	TGTGCCAGCAGCGGACAGGGGGAAACCATGAACACTGAAGCTTTCTTT	CASSGQGETMNTEAFF
TRBD1	TRBV9	.	TRBJ1-2	14	TGTGCCAGCAGCGGGAAGGGACAGAACTATGGCTACACCTTC	CASSGKGQNYGYTF
.	TRBV30	.	TRBJ2-1	12	TGTGCCTGGAGTTACTCCCCAAATGAGCAGTTCTTC	CAWSYSPNEQFF
.	TRBV6-1	.	TRBJ2-7	15	TGTGCCAGCAGCCTAGTAGGAGGGGAATCCTACGAGCAGTACTTC	CASSLVGGESYEQYF
TRBD2	TRBV30	.	TRBJ2-1	15	TGTGCCTGGAGTGTACTAGCGGGAGTAAACAATGAGCAGTTCTTC	CAWSVLAGVNNEQFF
TRBD1	TRBV9	few	TRBJ1-2	15	TGTGCCAGCAGCGTCCTACCGGGACAGGGGGGCGGCTACACCTTC	CASSVLPGQGGGYTF
.	TRBV2	few	TRBJ1-2	14	TGTGCCAGCAGTAAGGAGCGGACCCACTATGGCTACACCTTC	CASSKERTHYGYTF
TRBD1	TRBV7-9	.	TRBJ1-3	15	TGTGCCAGCAGCTTTCCGGGACAGGGGGCGAACACCATATATTTT	CASSFPGQGANTIYF
TRBD1	TRBV18	.	TRBJ1-1	15	TGTGCCAGCTCCGCCGGGACAGGGTTGAACACTGAAGCTTTCTTT	CASSAGTGLNTEAFF
.	TRBV29-1	.	TRBJ2-7	11	TGCAGCGTTGAAGCTCGGTACGAGCAGTACTTC	CSVEARYEQYF
.	TRBV19	.	TRBJ1-2	13	TGTGCCAGTAGTAGGGCGGGAAACTATGGCTACACCTTC	CASSRAGNYGYTF
TRBD2	TRBV6-5	few	TRBJ2-3	16	TGTGCCAGCAGTTATTCTAGCGGGGGGAGGGGCGATACGCAGTATTTT	CASSYSSGGRGDTQYF
TRBD1	TRBV7-9	.	TRBJ1-2	15	TGTGCCAGCAGCTTAGAGAGCAGGGGGCGAAATGGCTACACCTTC	CASSLESRGRNGYTF
.	TRBV5-6	.	TRBJ1-3	16	TGTGCCAGCAGCTTAGGAAACAGGGTTGCTGGAAACACCATATATTTT	CASSLGNRVAGNTIYF
.	TRBV28	.	TRBJ2-6	15	TGTGCCAGCACCCTTCGGGACTCTGGGGCCAACGTCCTGACTTTC	CASTLRDSGANVLTF